A selection of T cell receptor beta chains follows, all from one sample in a study of regulatory T cells in long-lasting Graves disease. TCRdb independently ran MiXCR on the multiplex PCR reads; one entry per CDR3 protein. The sample gives a few hundred thousand distinct CDR3 sequences, about 22% of which show up once; less than 9% is in the top ten. The starting material was peripheral blood mononuclear cells (PBMCs), obtained when the disease was refractory, from a patient treated with antithyroid drugs. These receptors all come from a female donor with Graves disease. Both conserved end residues are part of each CDR3. Each record gives: J gene, V gene, clone size, D gene, CDR3 protein, CDR3 DNA. D genes are given only for firm matches. Clone size, where shown, is once, few, many, or a class for clones that have expanded.

TRBJ2-7 TRBV28 many NA CASSFLAESYEQYF TGTGCCAGCAGTTTTCTGGCGGAGTCCTACGAGCAGTACTTC
TRBJ2-5 TRBV20-1 many NA CSANPDWETQYF TGCAGTGCGAACCCGGATTGGGAGACCCAGTACTTC
TRBJ2-2 TRBV2 few TRBD1 CASSSQGGGELFF TGTGCCAGCAGTTCACAGGGGGGCGGGGAGCTGTTTTTT
TRBJ2-7 TRBV7-9 NA TRBD2 CASTRAGGQGNEQYF TGTGCCAGCACCCGAGCGGGAGGGCAGGGTAACGAGCAGTACTTC
TRBJ1-2 TRBV6-4 NA NA CASSDSAGSGYGYTF TGTGCCAGCAGTGACTCTGCGGGGTCCGGCTATGGCTACACCTTC
TRBJ2-1 TRBV27 few NA CASLSTGRPSSYNEQFF TGTGCCAGCCTTTCCACGGGGCGGCCCAGCTCCTACAATGAGCAGTTCTTC
TRBJ1-2 TRBV19 many TRBD1 CASSIPDRDGYTF TGTGCCAGTAGTATACCGGACAGGGATGGCTACACCTTC
TRBJ1-4 TRBV7-8 many NA CASSLTGSNEKLFF TGTGCCAGCAGCTTGACAGGTTCTAATGAAAAACTGTTTTTT
TRBJ2-3 TRBV2 NA NA CASSPAILAGSTDTQYF TGTGCCAGCAGCCCCGCGATCCTGGCAGGAAGCACAGATACGCAGTATTTT
TRBJ2-2 TRBV19 few TRBD1 CASSIKDRGNTGELFF TGTGCCAGTAGTATAAAAGACAGGGGAAACACCGGGGAGCTGTTTTTT
TRBJ1-2 TRBV5-1 few NA CASSLDPSFYGYTF TGCGCCAGCAGCTTGGATCCAAGCTTCTATGGCTACACCTTC
TRBJ1-5 TRBV30 NA NA CAYSRGRRDQPQHF TGTGCCTACTCCCGAGGACGAAGGGATCAGCCCCAGCATTTT
TRBJ2-4 TRBV11-2 few NA CASSALTSLKNIQYF TGTGCCAGCAGCGCATTAACTAGCCTCAAAAACATTCAGTACTTC
TRBJ2-3 TRBV5-1 NA TRBD2 CASSLSGRVSDTQYF TGCGCCAGCAGCTTGAGCGGGAGAGTTTCAGATACGCAGTATTTT
TRBJ2-7 TRBV7-9 few NA CASSLTGPYYEQYF TGTGCCAGCAGCTTGACGGGGCCCTATTACGAGCAGTACTTC
TRBJ1-2 TRBV28 NA TRBD1 CASSTNRGRGYGYTF TGTGCCAGCAGTACTAACAGGGGAAGGGGCTATGGCTACACCTTC
TRBJ1-2 TRBV7-2 NA NA CASETGRTWNYGYTF TGTGCCAGCGAGACGGGCAGAACTTGGAACTATGGCTACACCTTC
TRBJ2-3 TRBV12-3/TRBV12-4 NA TRBD2 CASKTSGGADTQYF TGTGCCAGCAAGACTAGCGGGGGGGCAGATACGCAGTATTTT
TRBJ1-5 TRBV5-8 few NA CASSVPDGSNQPQHF TGTGCCAGCAGCGTCCCGGACGGAAGCAATCAGCCCCAGCATTTT
TRBJ1-5 TRBV20-1 many NA CSAPQGLLGQPQHF TGCAGTGCTCCCCAGGGACTCCTAGGACAGCCCCAGCATTTT
TRBJ2-7 TRBV28 many NA CASSPHSLGYSEQYF TGTGCCAGCAGTCCCCACTCGCTAGGCTATTCCGAGCAGTACTTC
TRBJ1-2 TRBV15 many TRBD1 CATSRERDRGGGYTF TGTGCCACCAGCAGGGAGCGGGACAGGGGCGGTGGCTACACCTTC
TRBJ2-1 TRBV7-2 NA NA CASSLGPGQNEQFF TGTGCCAGCAGCCTTGGGCCTGGCCAGAATGAGCAGTTCTTC
TRBJ2-2 TRBV28 many NA CASSRLTNTGELFF TGTGCCAGCAGCCGCCTAACCAACACCGGGGAGCTGTTTTTT
TRBJ1-1 TRBV6-2/TRBV6-3 NA TRBD1 CASSLRDRGSTEAFF TGTGCCAGCAGTCTTAGGGACAGAGGTAGCACTGAAGCTTTCTTT
TRBJ1-3 TRBV28 many NA CASSMAAVRNTIYF TGTGCCAGCAGTATGGCGGCGGTCCGCAACACCATATATTTT